The 17 T cell receptor beta chains below all came from one sample that was sequenced in a study of CD8 T cells in ankylosing spondylitis. The study's findings and limits: In ankylosing spondylitis blood, a motif of about 8 highly homologous TCR beta variants appeared characteristic.

Their specific antigens are unknown. TCRdb re-called the 5' RACE reads through MiXCR, storing one row per CDR3 protein. The sample lists hundreds of thousands of distinct CDR3 sequences; 10% to 15% were seen once. Sequencing was performed on blood, either unsorted or a sorted T cell fraction (not recorded which). Receptor source: a male donor with ankylosing spondylitis.

This clonotype was observed many times. CDR3 nucleotides: TGCAGTGCTAGAAATGGTTTCGGGGAGCTGTTTTTT. It yields the protein CSARNGFGELFF. The V gene is TRBV20-1, the J gene TRBJ2-2; D unclear. Germline V CDR1 and CDR2: DFQATT, SNEGSKA (reference sequence). V was clipped by 2 bases and J by 7 bases, with 8 bases between them. The CDR3 runs to 12 residues.

This clonotype has just a few counts. This chain links TRBV30 with TRBJ2-1; D possibly corresponds to TRBD1 (5 bases). CDR3 length equals 13 residues. Germline CDR1 reads GTSNPN; CDR2 reads SVGIG (reference sequence). V was shortened by 4 bases and J by 3 bases, with 10 bases between the two germline ends. CDR3 coding DNA: TGTGCCTGGACCCGGACAAACTACAATGAGCAGTTCTTC. Its protein product is CAWTRTNYNEQFF.

This clonotype was detected many times. The rearrangement uses TRBV29-1 and TRBJ2-7; D not certain. In germline, CDR1 is SQVTM, CDR2 ANQGSEA. The CDR3 extends over 9 amino acids. The germline V and J ends were trimmed by 4 bases and 10 bases, with 8 bases remaining between them. The CDR3 loop is CSVGWPQYF. The CDR3 bases are TGCAGCGTTGGCTGGCCACAGTACTTC.

This chain joins TRBV6-1 and TRBJ1-1; maybe TRBD1 (5 bases). The V end lost 5 bases, the J end lost 1 base, and 14 bases lay between the germline ends. Germline CDR1 and CDR2: MNHNS and SASEGT. There are 15 residues in the CDR3. The CDR3 DNA reads TGTGCCAGCAGTCGATTGGACACCCCGAACACTGAAGCTTTCTTT. It encodes CASSRLDTPNTEAFF.

The chain uses TRBV18 and TRBJ1-2, with D perhaps TRBD1 (6 bases). The CDR3 has 14 residues. Trimming shortened V by 2 bases and J by 2 bases, and 9 bases separated the two germline ends. Germline CDR1 reads KGHSH; CDR2 reads LQKENI. Here the CDR3 DNA reads TGTGCCAGCTCACCAAAAGGACAGAACTATGGCTACACCTTC. Translation: CASSPKGQNYGYTF. The full variable domain, rest sourced from reference TRBV18 and TRBJ1-2, is NAGVMQNPRHLVRRRGQEARLRCSPMKGHSHVYWYRQLPEEGLKFMVYLQKENIIDESGMPKERFSAEFPKEGPSILRIQQVVRGDSAAYFCASSPKGQNYGYTFGSGTRLTVV.

This chain uses TRBV9 with TRBJ1-2; D is ambiguous. Trimming took off 2 bases at V and 4 bases at J, with 9 bases between the two ends. CDR3 length equals 13 residues. CDR1 and CDR2 from the germline V gene are SGDLS and YYNGEE. The CDR3 sequence is CASSVLDGYGYTF. The CDR3, as DNA: TGTGCCAGCAGCGTCCTAGACGGCTATGGCTACACCTTC.

The genes are TRBV5-5 and TRBJ1-4; D might be TRBD1 (6 bases). Germline V gene sequence: CDR1 SGHKS, CDR2 YYEKEE (reference sequence). The length of the CDR3 is 13 residues. Between the trimmed V and J ends, which lost 4 bases and 8 bases, there was a span of 12 bases. As DNA, the CDR3 is TGTGCCAGCAGCCTTCCGGGGGCCGAAAAACTGTTTTTT. Amino acid sequence: CASSLPGAEKLFF.

The chain is built from TRBV7-9 and TRBJ2-7, with 8 bases matching TRBD1. CDR1 and CDR2 (germline): SEHNR, FQNEAQ (reference sequence). V shed 5 bases, J shed 5 bases, and the junction held 8 bases outside the gene matches. The CDR3 covers 14 residues. CDR3 protein: CASSLRTGNNEQYF. Written as DNA, the CDR3 is TGTGCCAGCAGCCTTAGGACAGGGAACAACGAGCAGTACTTC.

The chain employs TRBV5-1 and TRBJ2-3; D perhaps matches TRBD2 (7 bases). Germline V lookup: CDR1 SGHRS, CDR2 YFSETQ. V was trimmed by 7 bases and J by 0 bases, leaving 15 bases between them. The CDR3 contains 15 residues. CDR3 loop: CASGPGGTSTDTQYF. CDR3 DNA sequence: TGCGCCAGCGGCCCGGGGGGCACTAGCACAGATACGCAGTATTTT.

A few counts support this clonotype. This chain uses TRBV5-1 with TRBJ1-2, with 8 bases aligning to TRBD1. Germline loops: CDR1 SGHRS, CDR2 YFSETQ. The CDR3 sequence is 16 residues long. The V segment lost 3 bases and the J segment 0 bases; nucleotides outside the gene matches: 7. This CDR3 is CASSSQGAGANYGYTF. In nucleotides, the CDR3 is TGCGCCAGCAGCTCCCAGGGGGCTGGAGCTAACTATGGCTACACCTTC.

The V and J genes are TRBV20-1 and TRBJ2-1; D call uncertain. Germline CDR1 DFQATT, CDR2 SNEGSKA (reference sequence). The V and J ends lost 6 bases and 9 bases respectively, with 9 bases between them. The CDR3 spans 10 residues. DNA of the CDR3: TGCAGTGCGCCCGGCGGTGAGCAGTTCTTC. Translating it yields CSAPGGEQFF.

This clonotype was counted only a few times. The J gene is TRBJ2-7, the V gene TRBV6-5, with 10 bases fitting TRBD1. The ends lost 2 bases at V and 2 bases at J; junction bases unmatched: 3. CDR1 and CDR2 from the germline V gene are MNHEY and SVGAGI. The CDR3 sequence is 15 residues long. The CDR3 DNA reads as TGTGCCAGCAGTTACCGGGACAGGGGAACCTACGAGCAGTACTTC. It yields the protein CASSYRDRGTYEQYF.

Only a few counts were recorded for this clonotype. The chain couples TRBV20-1 to TRBJ2-3, with D unclear. The V end was cut by 1 base, the J end by 4 bases, with 12 bases between. In germline, CDR1 is DFQATT, CDR2 SNEGSKA (reference sequence). The CDR3 spans 14 residues. The CDR3: CSARGVVAADTQYF. The CDR3 nucleotides read TGCAGTGCTAGAGGGGTGGTAGCAGCAGATACGCAGTATTTT.

This clonotype was counted only a few times. This chain joins TRBV4-2 and TRBJ2-7, with 8 positions matching TRBD2. Germline values: CDR1 LGHNA, CDR2 YNFKEQ. The CDR3 has 16 amino acids. The trim removed 1 base at V and 5 bases at J, leaving 10 bases unmatched. CDR3 sequence (DNA): TGTGCCAGCAGCCAAGGAGGGCCGAGACTAGCGAACGAGCAGTACTTC. Protein: CASSQGGPRLANEQYF.

This clonotype was observed a few times. The V and J genes are TRBV29-1 and TRBJ1-1; tentative D call: TRBD1 (5 bases). Trimming shortened V by 1 base and J by 4 bases, and 10 bases separated the two germline ends. CDR3 length: 13 residues. CDR1 is SQVTM, CDR2 ANQGSEA, per germline. The CDR3 spells CSVEGRVSTEAFF. DNA of the CDR3: TGCAGCGTTGAAGGCAGGGTAAGCACTGAAGCTTTCTTT.

In this sample, this clonotype turned up many times. This chain connects TRBV12-3 or TRBV12-4 to TRBJ2-1, with 7 bases lining up with TRBD2. The junction had 2 bases not matched to a gene; V was cut back by 2 bases and J by 4 bases. This CDR3 region has 14 residues. CDR3: CASSLFGGYNEQFF. The CDR3, as DNA: TGTGCCAGCAGTTTATTCGGGGGGTACAATGAGCAGTTCTTC.

This clonotype was found many times. The V and J genes are TRBV10-3 and TRBJ2-1, with TRBD2 matching over 8 bases. The CDR3 covers 14 residues. Germline trimming cut 10 bases from V and 3 bases from J; bases unmatched to any gene: 8. Germline V lookup: CDR1 ENHRY, CDR2 SYGVKD. As DNA, the CDR3 is TGTGCCACGACATTTAGCGGGGACTACAATGAGCAGTTCTTC. Translation: CATTFSGDYNEQFF.